This passage covers 10 T cell receptor beta chains from one sample sequenced in a study of shared clonotypes between healthy human individuals. Clones were sequenced by immunoSEQ multiplex PCR, and TCRdb holds only the in-frame ones, with some missing. Of about 2.4 million clones listed, 80% to 95% were seen once; the top ten hold roughly 0.36%. The sequenced sample consisted of naive CD4+ T cells from PBMCs. Described subset: CD45RA+ positively selected. These receptors all stem from a man aged 18-30 years in good health. Some clones in this sample may be carry-over from other donors' samples.

CDR3 sequence reads: CASSYQDRVGYF. The CDR3 DNA sequence: TGTGCCAGCAGCTACCAGGACAGGGTCGGGTATTTT. The rearrangement links TRBV5-6 to TRBJ2-3; 8 bases are shared with TRBD1. This CDR3 has 12 amino acids. Germline values: CDR1 SGHDT, CDR2 YYEEEE. After removal of 3 bases from V and 14 bases from J, the junction contained 8 bases not matched to a gene.

This chain uses TRBV10-3 with TRBJ2-3; 8 bases line up with TRBD1. This CDR3 region has 16 residues. Germline V gene sequence: CDR1 ENHRY, CDR2 SYGVKD. Unmatched junction bases numbered 8, after V lost 2 bases and J lost 4 bases. The CDR3 coding sequence is TGTGCCATCAGTGAGAGACAGGGGCTTTCCTCAGATACGCAGTATTTT. Translation: CAISERQGLSSDTQYF.

The chain uses TRBV5-1 and TRBJ1-2, with 8 bases matching TRBD1. CDR1 SGHRS and CDR2 YFSETQ come from the germline V gene. CDR3 size: 14 residues. With V trimmed by 3 bases and J by 4 bases, 5 bases remained unmatched. The CDR3 DNA is TGCGCCAGCAGCTCAGGGGGCGAGGGCTATGGCTACACCTTC. Its protein product is CASSSGGEGYGYTF. Complete variable domain (other parts from reference TRBV5-1 and TRBJ1-2): KAGVTQTPRYLIKTRGQQVTLSCSPISGHRSVSWYQQTPGQGLQFLFEYFSETQRNKGNFPGRFSGRQFSNSRSEMNVSTLELGDSALYLCASSSGGEGYGYTFGSGTRLTVV.

Regarding this clone: The identical CDR3 is also encoded by other nucleotide sequences in the sample. The J gene is TRBJ1-5, the V gene TRBV5-1, with TRBD1 identical over 7 bases. Germline loops: CDR1 SGHRS, CDR2 YFSETQ. V was pared by 3 bases and J by 4 bases, with 1 base of the junction left unmatched. This CDR3 has 13 amino acids. The CDR3 here is CASSSGQNQPQHF. The CDR3 nucleotides are TGCGCCAGCAGCTCGGGACAGAATCAGCCCCAGCATTTT.

This chain uses TRBV28 with TRBJ2-7; TRBD1 agrees at 8 bases. This CDR3 has 15 amino acids. CDR1 and CDR2 (germline): MDHEN, SYDVKM. Trimming cost V 4 bases and J 2 bases; bases outside gene matches: 7. CDR3 sequence reads: CASSSAGQATYEQYF. In nucleotides, the CDR3 is TGTGCCAGCAGTTCCGCGGGACAGGCTACCTACGAGCAGTACTTC. The full variable domain, with the rest looked up from reference TRBV28 and TRBJ2-7, is DVKVTQSSRYLVKRTGEKVFLECVQDMDHENMFWYRQDPGLGLRLIYFSYDVKMKEKGDIPEGYSVSREKKERFSLILESASTNQTSMYLCASSSAGQATYEQYFGPGTRLTVT.

Details on this clone: This same CDR3 is encoded by further DNA sequences in the sample. V usage is TRBV5-4 and J usage is TRBJ2-2; TRBD1 is a possible D gene (5 bases). V lost 4 bases to trimming and J lost 5 bases, with 6 bases between them. Germline values: CDR1 SGHNT, CDR2 YYREEE (reference sequence). This CDR3 has 12 amino acids. The chain's CDR3 is CASSPGTGELFF. In DNA form, the CDR3 reads TGTGCCAGCAGCCCAGGGACCGGGGAGCTGTTTTTT. The complete variable domain, with remaining parts taken from reference TRBV5-4 and TRBJ2-2, reads ETGVTQSPTHLIKTRGQQVTLRCSSQSGHNTVSWYQQALGQGPQFIFQYYREEENGRGNFPPRFSGLQFPNYSSELNVNALELDDSALYLCASSPGTGELFFGEGSRLTVL.

This clone was observed once. This chain links TRBV27 with TRBJ1-3, with D uncertain. The CDR3 is 16 residues long. Germline assignment: CDR1 MNHEY and CDR2 SMNVEV (reference sequence). The ends were cut back, 2 bases at V and 1 base at J, with 12 bases in the middle. CDR3: CASSLDSTASGNTIYF. The CDR3 DNA reads TGTGCCAGCAGTTTAGATAGTACCGCTTCTGGAAACACCATATATTTT.

The chain carries TRBV7-2 and TRBJ2-7; D perhaps matches TRBD2 (7 bases). V lost 0 bases to trimming and J lost 7 bases, with 16 bases between them. CDR1 and CDR2 (germline): SGHTA, FQGNSA. The CDR3 is made up of 15 amino acids. CDR3 DNA sequence: TGTGCCAGCAGCTTAGCAACAGGGAACGGGGGGGAGCAGTACTTC. It specifies CASSLATGNGGEQYF.

V and J are TRBV28 and TRBJ1-4, with D maybe TRBD1 (6 bases). V lost 4 bases and J 5 bases, leaving 11 bases between the germline ends. Germline assignment: CDR1 MDHEN and CDR2 SYDVKM. There are 14 residues in the CDR3. The CDR3 here is CASSSGTMNEKLFF. In nucleotides, the CDR3 is TGTGCCAGCAGTTCCGGGACAATGAATGAAAAACTGTTTTTT.

J is TRBJ2-7 and V is TRBV6-5; perhaps D is TRBD1 or TRBD2 (5 bases each). The CDR3 covers 15 residues. Trimming cost V 6 bases and J 2 bases, with 17 bases left between them. Germline loops: CDR1 MNHEY, CDR2 SVGAGI. The CDR3 region is CASRNPGTRTYEQYF. CDR3 sequence (DNA): TGTGCCAGCAGAAATCCCGGGACGCGGACCTACGAGCAGTACTTC.